Below, 26 T cell receptor beta chains from the same sample are listed, as sequenced in a study of CD8+ T cells in alopecia areata. Extracted RNA was reverse transcribed into cDNA, the sequencing template. Using immunoSEQ multiplex PCR, the repertoire was profiled, and TCRdb retains in-frame clones only, with some absent. Of about 120,000 clones in the sample, roughly 50% are singletons; the top ten hold roughly a tenth. Sequencing input: NKG2D-low CD8+ T cells sorted from blood. The receptors were sampled from a human donor with alopecia areata.

The chain has TRBV27 and TRBJ2-5; possibly TRBD2 for D (6 bases). The germline CDR1 and CDR2 sequences are MNHEY and SMNVEV (reference sequence). The CDR3 is made up of 14 amino acids. Trimming cost V 2 bases and J 4 bases, with 11 bases left between them. Here the CDR3 reads CASSLDVGGETQYF. The CDR3 nucleotides read TGTGCCAGCAGTTTAGATGTGGGAGGAGAGACCCAGTACTTC.

The chain employs TRBV5-1 and TRBJ2-1, with a weak D call TRBD2 (6 bases). The CDR3 length is 13 residues. Trimming removed 5 bases from V and 5 bases from J, with 11 bases in between. CDR1 SGHRS and CDR2 YFSETQ come from the germline V gene. In DNA, the CDR3 is TGCGCCAGCAGGGAATCGGGGGACAATGAGCAGTTCTTC. It encodes CASRESGDNEQFF.

This clone has a handful of counts. The gene calls are TRBV4-1 and TRBJ2-3; D remains ambiguous. CDR1 and CDR2 (germline): MGHRA, YSYEKL. The CDR3 loop spans 13 amino acids. Trimming took 2 bases from V and 3 from J, leaving 6 bases between them. The CDR3 sequence: CASSQPLTDTQYF. The CDR3 bases are TGCGCCAGCAGCCAACCCCTTACAGATACGCAGTATTTT.

Notes on this clone: The same CDR3 arises from other DNA sequences in this sample as well. The chain couples TRBV28 to TRBJ2-7; no clear D. CDR3 length: 11 residues. The germline V gene has CDR1 MDHEN and CDR2 SYDVKM. Trimming took 5 bases from V and 3 from J, leaving 5 bases between them. The CDR3 region has the DNA TGTGCCAGCAGTCGTGGCTACGAGCAGTACTTC. Translation gives CASSRGYEQYF.

This rearrangement joins TRBV28 to TRBJ2-7; 7 positions agree with TRBD2. Trimming removed 6 bases from V and 4 bases from J; junction bases left unmatched: 12. Germline lookup yields CDR1 MDHEN and CDR2 SYDVKM. The CDR3 is 15 residues long. The chain's CDR3 is CASSSTGGEGYEQYF. The CDR3 coding sequence is TGTGCCAGCAGCTCTACCGGCGGGGAGGGTTACGAGCAGTACTTC.

This clone was found a few times. The chain couples TRBV5-1 to TRBJ2-6; no reliable D call. CDR1 is SGHRS and CDR2 is YFSETQ in the germline V gene. This CDR3 is built from 15 residues. V was pared by 4 bases and J by 4 bases, with 12 bases between. In DNA form, the CDR3 reads TGCGCCAGCAGCCCCTCCGGCTCCGGGGCCAACGTCCTGACTTTC. It codes for CASSPSGSGANVLTF.

This clone was detected a few times. The V gene is TRBV29-1, the J gene TRBJ1-2; no clear D. Germline CDR1 SQVTM, CDR2 ANQGSEA. V lost 7 bases and J lost 6, with 18 bases in between. The CDR3 spans 13 residues. DNA of the CDR3: TGCAGCGCAGACACCCCTCACAGCGATGGCTACACCTTC. This translates into CSADTPHSDGYTF.

V is TRBV7-9 and J is TRBJ2-7; D remains unclear. V gave up 1 base and J gave up 0 bases, with 7 bases separating them. Germline CDR1 reads SEHNR; CDR2 reads FQNEAQ (reference sequence). The CDR3 is 14 amino acids. CDR3 protein: CASSLEGFSYEQYF. The DNA of the CDR3 is TGTGCCAGCAGCTTAGAGGGTTTCTCCTACGAGCAGTACTTC. The full variable domain, with the rest looked up from reference TRBV7-9 and TRBJ2-7, is DTGVSQNPRHKITKRGQNVTFRCDPISEHNRLYWYRQTLGQGPEFLTYFQNEAQLEKSRLLSDRFSAERPKGSFSTLEIQRTEQGDSAMYLCASSLEGFSYEQYFGPGTRLTVT.

There are a few counts of this clone. The chain couples TRBV7-9 to TRBJ2-7, with D uncertain. V was shortened by 4 bases and J by 3 bases, with 19 bases between the two germline ends. The CDR3 is 16 amino acids. Germline loops: CDR1 SEHNR, CDR2 FQNEAQ (reference sequence). CDR3 in amino acids: CASSSEVAGPRYEQYF. The CDR3 DNA reads as TGTGCCAGCAGCTCAGAAGTTGCCGGGCCCCGCTACGAGCAGTACTTC.

The chain carries TRBV29-1 and TRBJ1-1; D uncertain. CDR1 is SQVTM and CDR2 is ANQGSEA in the germline V gene. This CDR3 comprises 12 residues. Between the trimmed V and J ends, which lost 4 bases and 5 bases, there was a span of 11 bases. The CDR3 DNA is TGCAGCGTTGTACCGGGGTCTACTGAAGCTTTCTTT. Translation: CSVVPGSTEAFF. Full variable domain (remainder filled in from reference TRBV29-1 and TRBJ1-1): SAVISQKPSRDICQRGTSLTIQCQVDSQVTMMFWYRQQPGQSLTLIATANQGSEATYESGFVIDKFPISRPNLTFSTLTVSNMSPEDSSIYLCSVVPGSTEAFFGQGTRLTVV.

This clone was detected a few times. V usage is TRBV27 and J usage is TRBJ2-3; D possibly matches TRBD1 or TRBD2 (5 bases each). This CDR3 has 15 residues. Germline CDR1 reads MNHEY; CDR2 reads SMNVEV (reference sequence). V lost 2 bases and J lost 5, with 14 bases in between. The CDR3 DNA is TGTGCCAGCAGTTTAGAGGGCTGGGGCAGAGATACGCAGTATTTT. It codes for CASSLEGWGRDTQYF.

Remarks on this clone: Other nucleotide sequences from this sample produce the same CDR3. The chain carries TRBV29-1 and TRBJ2-1, with no clear D. Trimming shortened V by 5 bases and J by 3 bases, and 2 bases separated the two germline ends. Looked up from germline, CDR1 is SQVTM and CDR2 is ANQGSEA. This CDR3 spans 10 amino acids. The DNA for the CDR3 is TGCAGCGTTAACTACAATGAGCAGTTCTTC. It is translated as CSVNYNEQFF.

The genes are TRBV2 and TRBJ2-1; TRBD2 agrees at 7 bases. Germline V gives CDR1 SNHLY, CDR2 FYNNEI. This CDR3 has 13 residues. J gave up 8 bases and V 5 bases, and 6 bases lay outside the gene matches. The CDR3 here is CASSPSLADEQFF. CDR3 in DNA: TGTGCCAGCAGTCCCTCTCTAGCGGATGAGCAGTTCTTC.

A few counts support this clone. The chain joins TRBV4-1 to TRBJ2-1; 12 nucleotides line up with TRBD2. Germline values: CDR1 MGHRA, CDR2 YSYEKL. V dropped 2 bases and J dropped 3; count of bases not matched to a gene: 5. The CDR3 is 17 residues long. CDR3 protein: CASSQTSGRKVYNEQFF. DNA of the CDR3: TGCGCCAGCAGCCAAACTAGCGGGAGGAAGGTCTACAATGAGCAGTTCTTC.

The chain couples TRBV29-1 to TRBJ2-1; D is possibly TRBD1 (7 bases). The CDR3 totals 13 residues. V was shortened by 7 bases and J by 6 bases, with 16 bases between the two germline ends. Looked up from germline, CDR1 is SQVTM and CDR2 is ANQGSEA. The CDR3 loop reads CSADRRGLNEQFF. As DNA, the CDR3 is TGCAGCGCCGACAGGAGGGGGCTCAATGAGCAGTTCTTC.

The rearrangement joins TRBV4-1 to TRBJ2-7; D remains ambiguous. V lost 3 bases to trimming and J lost 2 bases, with 11 bases between them. From germline, CDR1 is MGHRA and CDR2 YSYEKL. The CDR3 has 14 amino acids. The CDR3 nucleotides read TGCGCCAGCAGCCAGATAGGGCAGCCCTACGAGCAGTACTTC. It yields the protein CASSQIGQPYEQYF.

In this sample, this clone turned up a few times. The chain is built from TRBV7-9 and TRBJ2-7; D might be TRBD1 (5 bases). Germline CDR1 is SEHNR and CDR2 is FQNEAQ (reference sequence). CDR3 size: 14 residues. The V and J ends lost 5 bases and 4 bases respectively, with 15 bases between them. In nucleotides, the CDR3 is TGTGCCAGCAGCCCAGAAGGGGAAGGGTACGAGCAGTACTTC. Its translation: CASSPEGEGYEQYF.

This clone came up a few times. The chain links TRBV2 to TRBJ2-3; 7 nucleotides line up with TRBD2. CDR3 length: 15 amino acids. In germline, CDR1 is SNHLY, CDR2 FYNNEI. The trim removed 3 bases at V and 2 bases at J, leaving 5 bases unmatched. CDR3 residues: CASSDGTTHTDTQYF. The CDR3 nucleotides are TGTGCCAGCAGTGATGGGACTACACACACAGATACGCAGTATTTT. Complete variable domain (other parts from reference TRBV2 and TRBJ2-3): EPEVTQTPSHQVTQMGQEVILRCVPISNHLYFYWYRQILGQKVEFLVSFYNNEISEKSEIFDDQFSVERPDGSNFTLKIRSTKLEDSAMYFCASSDGTTHTDTQYFGPGTRLTVL.

CDR3 bases: TGCAGCGTTGAAGCCTTGGAAGAGACCCAGTACTTC. It is translated as CSVEALEETQYF. The chain is built from TRBV29-1 and TRBJ2-5; no reliable D call. V was clipped by 1 base and J by 3 bases, with 6 bases between them. CDR1 and CDR2 (germline): SQVTM, ANQGSEA. This CDR3 has 12 residues.

The chain links TRBV30 to TRBJ2-4; TRBD2 matches at 7 bases. The CDR3 consists of 12 residues. J was trimmed by 4 bases and V by 7 bases; bases with no gene match: 4. CDR1 is GTSNPN and CDR2 is SVGIG in the germline V gene (reference sequence). CDR3 region: CASAGVKNIQYF. The CDR3 DNA sequence: TGTGCCTCCGCGGGGGTTAAAAACATTCAGTACTTC.

This clone showed up just a few times. The chain links TRBV29-1 to TRBJ2-1; the match to TRBD2 covers 11 bases. V lost 6 bases to trimming and J lost 3 bases; unmatched junction nucleotides: 4. Looked up from germline, CDR1 is SQVTM and CDR2 is ANQGSEA. The CDR3 is 14 residues long. This CDR3 reads CSVLGLADYNEQFF. CDR3 DNA sequence: TGCAGCGTCCTGGGACTAGCGGACTACAATGAGCAGTTCTTC.

This clone was seen a few times. J is TRBJ2-2 and V is TRBV29-1, with unresolved D. The CDR3 consists of 12 residues. Germline-derived CDR1 and CDR2 are SQVTM and ANQGSEA. The germline V and J ends were trimmed by 1 base and 7 bases, with 7 bases remaining between them. The CDR3 DNA follows: TGCAGCGTTGAAGTAGTGGTCGGGGAGCTGTTTTTT. Encoded protein: CSVEVVVGELFF.

This rearrangement joins TRBV7-9 to TRBJ2-7, with D possibly matching TRBD2 (5 bases). Trimming removed 5 bases at V and 9 bases at J, with 14 bases between. The CDR3 loop spans 12 amino acids. Germline loops: CDR1 SEHNR, CDR2 FQNEAQ (reference sequence). CDR3 in DNA: TGTGCCAGCAGCAAAGACCTCGCGGGGCAGTACTTC. It codes for CASSKDLAGQYF.

This clone was seen only a few times. The rearrangement joins TRBV29-1 to TRBJ2-5; perhaps TRBD1 as D (6 bases). The CDR3 extends over 13 amino acids. Trimming took off 6 bases at V and 3 bases at J, with 14 bases between the two ends. Germline V gene sequence: CDR1 SQVTM, CDR2 ANQGSEA. The CDR3 protein is CSVPHRVEETQYF. The CDR3, as DNA: TGCAGCGTGCCCCACAGGGTGGAAGAGACCCAGTACTTC.

The chain has TRBV4-1 and TRBJ2-5; TRBD2 aligns across 9 bases. The junction had 8 bases not matched to a gene; V was cut back by 0 bases and J by 12 bases. Germline-derived CDR1 and CDR2 are MGHRA and YSYEKL. The length of the CDR3 is 14 residues. The CDR3 region has the DNA TGCGCCAGCAGCCAAGAGTCCGGGACTAGCCATAAGTACTTC. Residues: CASSQESGTSHKYF.

The chain links TRBV29-1 to TRBJ2-7, with D perhaps TRBD1 or TRBD2 (5 bases each). The V and J ends lost 2 bases and 1 base respectively, with 12 bases between them. The germline V gene encodes CDR1 SQVTM and CDR2 ANQGSEA. The CDR3 covers 14 residues. The CDR3 is CSVEKGRNSYEQYF. The CDR3 DNA sequence: TGCAGCGTTGAAAAGGGACGGAATTCCTACGAGCAGTACTTC.